This T cell receptor beta chain appears in the sequencing data of a study of CD8+CD57+ T cells in acquired aplastic anemia. Study-wide context: The sorted CD4+ and CD8+ cells yielded an average around 3 ug of DNA. Study outcomes and limitations: There were some 30 CD8+ CDR3 sequences that occurred in both patients and controls. Patients and controls were not found to differ significantly in CD8+ Simpson's diversity.

The TCR beta profiling, which covered VDJ combination and CDR3 sequence, was carried out using genomic DNA as the template. From the reads, TCRdb called clonotypes with MiXCR, one entry per CDR3 protein. The data hold just over 400,000 distinct CDR3 sequences, with just under 70% observed a single time. CDR3 length equals 14 residues. Trimming stripped 4 bases from V and 2 bases from J, with 10 bases between. The V gene's germline CDR1 is KGHDR and CDR2 SFDVKD. As for this clonotype: Its antigen is unknown.

The chain recombines TRBV24-1 with TRBJ2-5, with D uncertain. This receptor was obtained from a human donor in good health, serving as a control. The source material was sorted CD4+, CD8+, or CD8+CD57+ T cells (not recorded which) from PBMCs. The CDR3 here is CATSDSRKQETQYF. Here the CDR3 DNA reads TGTGCCACCAGTGACAGCAGGAAACAAGAGACCCAGTACTTC.